A selection of T cell receptor beta chains follows, all from one sample in a study of blood T cells in healthy people across ages. TCRdb ran MiXCR on the 5' RACE reads and lists one entry per CDR3 protein. Of more than 650,000 distinct CDR3 sequences listed, about a fifth were seen once; the top ten hold roughly a fifth. The specimen sequenced was blood. Receptors were obtained from a man aged 65 to 79 in good health. The CDR3 runs from the conserved cysteine through the conserved F or W. The D gene is left open where the match is weak. Not every row has a clone size; where given, it reads once, few, many or a size class.

clone_size j_call d_call v_call cdr3_aa cdr3_nt
few TRBJ1-4 - TRBV12-3/TRBV12-4 CASTSYGGSRTNEKLFF TGTGCCAGCACTTCATACGGGGGCAGTAGAACTAATGAAAAACTGTTTTTT
few TRBJ1-1 TRBD1 TRBV6-5 CASSLTPGGGAEAFF TGTGCCAGCAGCCTCACCCCAGGGGGTGGTGCTGAAGCTTTCTTT
few TRBJ2-3 TRBD2 TRBV11-3 CASSPRTSGDTQYF TGTGCCAGCAGCCCCAGGACTAGCGGAGATACGCAGTATTTT
once TRBJ2-7 TRBD1 TRBV6-6 CASTVSGQANYEQYF TGTGCCAGCACCGTATCGGGACAGGCAAACTACGAGCAGTACTTC
few TRBJ1-2 TRBD1 TRBV7-9 CASSRTGTDYGYTF TGTGCCAGCAGTCGCACCGGGACAGACTATGGCTACACCTTC
- TRBJ2-3 TRBD2 TRBV7-3 CASSLSGVAGVADTQYF TGTGCCAGCAGCTTAAGTGGGGTAGCGGGAGTTGCAGATACGCAGTATTTT
- TRBJ2-7 - TRBV6-6 CASSYDRYYEQYF TGTGCCAGCAGTTACGACAGGTACTACGAGCAGTACTTC
- TRBJ1-1 TRBD1 TRBV7-2 CASSGRQGATEAFF TGTGCCAGCAGCGGACGACAGGGGGCTACTGAAGCTTTCTTT
few TRBJ2-3 - TRBV7-2 CASSPLGVRDTQYF TGTGCCAGCAGCCCATTGGGGGTGAGAGATACGCAGTATTTT
- TRBJ2-1 TRBD1 TRBV25-1 CASSLRTGTGHNEQLF TGTGCCAGCAGTCTTAGAACCGGGACAGGGCATAATGAGCAGCTCTTC
few TRBJ1-3 - TRBV27 CASSFPSSISGNTIYF TGTGCCAGCAGTTTCCCGTCATCTATCTCTGGAAACACCATATATTTT
- TRBJ2-1 - TRBV20-1 CSAFPPGVHEQFF TGCAGTGCTTTCCCTCCGGGTGTCCATGAGCAGTTCTTC
- TRBJ1-2 - TRBV3-1 CASSQEMQSYGYTF TGTGCCAGCAGCCAAGAAATGCAGTCCTATGGCTACACCTTC
- TRBJ1-1 - TRBV28 CASSLRFESARGTEAFF TGTGCCAGCAGTTTAAGGTTTGAATCAGCGCGGGGGACTGAAGCTTTCTTT
- TRBJ2-1 TRBD1 TRBV7-6 CASSPGRTGLNEQFF TGTGCCAGCAGCCCCGGTCGGACAGGGTTAAATGAGCAGTTCTTC
- TRBJ2-5 TRBD2 TRBV7-2 CASSSTGTSAETQYF TGTGCCAGCAGCTCAACCGGGACTAGCGCAGAGACCCAGTACTTC
many TRBJ1-3 - TRBV7-9 CASSFGLDTIYF TGTGCCAGCAGCTTCGGTTTGGACACCATATATTTT
few TRBJ2-5 - TRBV6-5 CASSRSMNQETQYF TGTGCCAGCAGCCGCTCAATGAACCAAGAGACCCAGTACTTC
few TRBJ2-7 TRBD1 TRBV12-3/TRBV12-4 CASSPPDRGPYEQYF TGTGCCAGCAGCCCCCCGGACAGGGGCCCCTACGAGCAGTACTTC
few TRBJ2-3 - TRBV15 CATSRVMGDTQYF TGTGCCACCAGCAGAGTGATGGGAGATACGCAGTATTTT
few TRBJ2-1 - TRBV18 CASFYPGVHNEQFF TGTGCCAGCTTCTATCCGGGGGTCCACAATGAGCAGTTCTTC
- TRBJ2-7 TRBD1 TRBV5-1 CASSFGDRGLYEQYF TGCGCCAGCAGCTTTGGGGACAGGGGGCTCTACGAGCAGTACTTC
few TRBJ1-4 TRBD1 TRBV7-2 CASSSDRVLDEKLFF TGTGCCAGCAGCTCTGACAGGGTACTTGATGAAAAACTGTTTTTT
- TRBJ2-5 - TRBV20-1 CSAKQGMRETQYF TGCAGTGCTAAACAGGGTATGAGAGAGACCCAGTACTTC
few TRBJ2-1 - TRBV6-5 CASSYGPRAPEQFF TGTGCCAGCAGTTATGGGCCTCGGGCCCCCGAGCAGTTCTTC
few TRBJ1-3 TRBD1 TRBV5-1 CASSGQGLGNTIYF TGCGCCAGCAGCGGACAGGGGCTTGGAAACACCATATATTTT
- TRBJ2-5 - TRBV20-1 CSARPGQETQYF TGCAGTGCTAGACCAGGTCAAGAGACCCAGTACTTC
few TRBJ1-4 - TRBV9 CASSVRERAEKLFF TGTGCCAGCAGCGTCAGGGAGCGGGCTGAAAAACTGTTTTTT
- TRBJ2-4 TRBD2 TRBV7-3 CASSQGKGLAETLAKNIQYF TGTGCCAGCAGCCAGGGGAAGGGACTAGCAGAAACCCTAGCCAAAAACATTCAGTACTTC
few TRBJ2-5 TRBD1 TRBV28 CASMTTGQGAKTQYF TGTGCCAGCATGACCACTGGACAGGGGGCAAAGACCCAGTACTTC
- TRBJ2-5 TRBD1 TRBV7-9 CASSLGGTGDETQYF TGTGCCAGCAGTTTGGGCGGGACAGGGGACGAGACCCAGTACTTC
- TRBJ1-3 - TRBV14 CASSLHSGFAGNTIYF TGTGCCAGCAGCCTCCACTCGGGATTCGCTGGAAACACCATATATTTT
- TRBJ2-7 TRBD1 TRBV12-3/TRBV12-4 CASSFRDRSTYEQYF TGTGCCAGCAGTTTTCGGGACAGGTCAACCTACGAGCAGTACTTC
few TRBJ1-5 TRBD1 TRBV2 CVSSVLQGHQPQHF TGTGTCAGCAGTGTTTTACAGGGGCATCAGCCCCAGCATTTT